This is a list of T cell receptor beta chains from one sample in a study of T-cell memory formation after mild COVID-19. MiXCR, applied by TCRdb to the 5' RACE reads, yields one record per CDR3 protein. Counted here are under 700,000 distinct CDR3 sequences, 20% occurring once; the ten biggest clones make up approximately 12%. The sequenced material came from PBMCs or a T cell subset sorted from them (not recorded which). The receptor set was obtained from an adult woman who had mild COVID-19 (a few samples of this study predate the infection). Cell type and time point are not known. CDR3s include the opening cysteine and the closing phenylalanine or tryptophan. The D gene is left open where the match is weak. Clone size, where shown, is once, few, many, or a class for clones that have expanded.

CASSRQLMNTEAFF | TRBV9 | NA | few
CASSPEGIEQFF | TRBV7-8 | NA | NA
CSVAAGGGSETQYF | TRBV29-1 | TRBD2 | NA
CSARDMSFRGASYEQYF | TRBV20-1 | NA | NA
CASSLEGLTIQYF | TRBV7-6 | TRBD2 | NA
CASSRDYLGEAYNEQFF | TRBV7-6 | TRBD2 | NA
CSARGLAGMETQYF | TRBV20-1 | TRBD2 | NA
CASSPRGRTGTDTQYF | TRBV7-9 | NA | NA
CATSTRTSGETQYF | TRBV15 | TRBD2 | few
CASSLGISGGAYNEQFF | TRBV7-6 | TRBD2 | NA
CSAREDRNSPLHF | TRBV20-1 | NA | NA
CSALSGSTGANVLTF | TRBV20-1 | NA | NA
CASSQGRLPGNTIYF | TRBV4-3 | NA | NA
CASSFLSRDVFDTGELFF | TRBV7-6 | NA | NA
CATSDWVNPDTQYF | TRBV24-1 | NA | few
CASSSPQGANTGELFF | TRBV7-7 | TRBD1 | many
CSVQTGPYNEQFF | TRBV29-1 | TRBD1 | few
CASSPGLKTQYF | TRBV12-3/TRBV12-4 | NA | NA
CASSLIAGGDTQYF | TRBV6-5 | TRBD2 | NA
CASSLRWTGEINTEAFF | TRBV7-9 | NA | NA
CARDGGTEAFF | TRBV2 | NA | few
CSANLAGGRRYNEQFF | TRBV29-1 | TRBD2 | few
CASSDPGTGDTEAFF | TRBV25-1 | TRBD1 | NA
CSPPGNTEAFF | TRBV20-1 | NA | NA
CASSSGETNIQYF | TRBV5-1 | NA | few
CASSPRLETTDTQYF | TRBV5-4 | NA | NA
CASSKDRSVFGGYTF | TRBV5-1 | NA | few
CSASGMGSSLDEQFF | TRBV20-1 | NA | few
CASSPRSEGTSGSYEQYF | TRBV9 | TRBD2 | few
CSALPQQGAVNEQFF | TRBV20-1 | TRBD1 | many
CASSLGAGGPIGFF | TRBV27 | TRBD2 | many
CASSEGRSTDTQYF | TRBV5-1 | NA | few
CSVGAGANYGYTF | TRBV29-1 | NA | few
CSVEGRNQPQHF | TRBV29-1 | NA | few
CASSLPGQGKGTEAFF | TRBV7-2 | TRBD1 | NA
CASGDGYNEKLFF | TRBV6-5 | NA | NA
CASSSGMRAIGASYNEQFF | TRBV7-3 | NA | NA
CASSLPPLGEQYF | TRBV7-6 | NA | few
CASSLQAGIYGYTF | TRBV7-9 | NA | NA
CASSTPGTVNTEAFF | TRBV19 | TRBD1 | NA
CASSARGGNTEAFF | TRBV2 | NA | NA
CASSLKFQPPTRNTEAFF | TRBV27 | NA | few
CASSSRRRGGETQYF | TRBV7-2 | NA | many
CASSDRAWGGEQYF | TRBV4-1 | NA | few
CASSLAEGTGYQYF | TRBV7-6 | TRBD1 | many
CASSLEQGAWGETQYF | TRBV5-1 | TRBD1 | few